This TCR beta chain was observed in a study of T cells in narcolepsy. Concerning this clone: The antigen remains undetermined.

Findings and limits, study-wide: Autoreactive clonotypes reportedly recurred in blood of same and different patients, not controls.

There are 14 residues in the CDR3. Trimming at V came to 2 bases and at J to 5 bases, leaving 4 bases not matched to a gene. Germline V gene data show CDR1 as SGHRS and CDR2 as YFSETQ. This table comes from immunoSEQ multiplex PCR, and its TCRdb copy is limited to in-frame clones, with some not included. In the table there are over 25,000 clones, approximately 85% of which are singletons. The sequence was obtained from a human donor in good health. The chain couples TRBV5-1 to TRBJ1-2; TRBD1 aligns across 9 bases. The sample taken for sequencing was memory (CD45RA-) CD4+ T cells from blood. The CDR3 coding sequence is TGCGCCAGCAGCTTCTTGGACAGGGGTTATGGCTACACCTTC. Amino acids: CASSFLDRGYGYTF.